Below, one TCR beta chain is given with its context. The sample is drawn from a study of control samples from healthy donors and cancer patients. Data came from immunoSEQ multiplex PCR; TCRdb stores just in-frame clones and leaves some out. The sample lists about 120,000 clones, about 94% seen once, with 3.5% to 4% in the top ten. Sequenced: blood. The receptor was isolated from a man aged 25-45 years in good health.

This CDR3 reads CASRAAGGYEQYF. The CDR3 DNA reads as TGTGCCAGCAGGGCGGCCGGGGGCTACGAGCAGTACTTC. The chain uses TRBV12-3 or TRBV12-4 and TRBJ2-7, with D possibly matching TRBD2 (6 bases). V lost 6 bases and J lost 3, with 12 bases in between. CDR3 size: 13 residues.